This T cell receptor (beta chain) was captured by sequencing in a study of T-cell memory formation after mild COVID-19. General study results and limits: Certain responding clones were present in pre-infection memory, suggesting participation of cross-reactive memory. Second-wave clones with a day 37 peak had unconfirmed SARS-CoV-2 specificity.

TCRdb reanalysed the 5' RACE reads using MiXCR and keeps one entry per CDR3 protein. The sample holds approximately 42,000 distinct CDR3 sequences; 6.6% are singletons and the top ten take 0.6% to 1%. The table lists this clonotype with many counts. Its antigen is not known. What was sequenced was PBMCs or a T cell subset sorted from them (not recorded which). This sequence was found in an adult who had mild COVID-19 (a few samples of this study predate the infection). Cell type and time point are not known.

The CDR3 region is CSARDLGRRADTQYF. In nucleotides, the CDR3 is TGCAGTGCTAGAGATTTGGGCCGCCGGGCAGATACGCAGTATTTT. V is TRBV20-1 and J is TRBJ2-3; the D is unclear. The CDR3 consists of 15 residues. The germline gives CDR1 DFQATT, CDR2 SNEGSKA (reference sequence). With 0 bases removed from V and 4 bases from J, the gap between germline ends came to 14 bases.